The 3 T cell receptor beta chains reported below all come from one sample, sequenced in a study of response to subunit inactivated influenza vaccine. From the RT-PCR reads, TCRdb called clonotypes with MiXCR, one entry per CDR3 protein. The data show approximately 490,000 distinct CDR3 sequences, less than 7.5% seen once. Here the sequenced sample was PBMCs from blood, taken about 23 months after vaccination. Receptors were obtained from a man aged 45-69 years who received an inactivated influenza vaccine.

This clonotype turned up a few times. The chain links TRBV7-2 to TRBJ2-1; D is unclear. Trimming cost V 1 base and J 0 bases, with 13 bases left between them. The V gene's germline CDR1 is SGHTA and CDR2 FQGNSA. The CDR3 loop spans 17 amino acids. The chain's CDR3 is CASSLVAAPGSYNEQFF. In DNA form, the CDR3 reads TGTGCCAGCAGCTTAGTGGCAGCCCCTGGCTCCTACAATGAGCAGTTCTTC.

DNA of the CDR3: TGCAGTGCTAACCGAGGGCGGTCACCCCTCCACTTT. It translates to CSANRGRSPLHF. The chain joins TRBV20-1 to TRBJ1-6; D gene unclear. CDR3 size: 12 residues. Trimming left V 4 bases short and J 10 bases short, with 11 bases between. CDR1 is DFQATT and CDR2 is SNEGSKA in the germline V gene (reference sequence).

This clonotype was detected ten times or more. J is TRBJ2-5 and V is TRBV28, with D perhaps TRBD2 (6 bases). Germline CDR1 is MDHEN and CDR2 is SYDVKM. V shed 6 bases and J shed 3 bases, with 14 bases lying between them. This CDR3 contains 14 residues. The CDR3 nucleotides are TGTGCCAGCAGCTTCGGACTAACAGAAGAGACCCAGTACTTC. This sequence encodes CASSFGLTEETQYF.